Following are 7 T cell receptor beta chains from one sample sequenced in a study of T cell clonality in common variable immunodeficiency. Regarding the study as a whole: Fewer deletions and N-nucleotide insertions were reportedly seen in common variable immunodeficiency TCR beta sequences.

Their specific antigens are unknown. This table comes from immunoSEQ multiplex PCR, and its TCRdb copy is limited to in-frame clones, with some not included. Listed here are just under 20,000 clones without any singletons, the top ten holding around 2.3%. The sample was peripheral blood mononuclear cells. The origin of the receptors is a human donor with common variable immunodeficiency.

This clone occurred many times. Incomplete CDR3 DNA: TGTGCCAGCAGCGACGGGGTCGGTGGC. Amino acid sequence: CASSDGVGG. The complete CDR3 reads CASSDGVGGYTF. This rearrangement joins TRBV12-3 or TRBV12-4 to TRBJ1-2; D gene uncertain. The CDR3 is cut off 3 residues early in the read; its end comes from the germline J gene. This CDR3 spans 12 amino acids. V was clipped by 6 bases and J by 7 bases, with 12 bases between them.

This clone was seen ten or more times. The observed sequence ends 3 residues before the CDR3 terminus, with the missing tail filled in from the germline J gene. The chain joins TRBV5-1 to TRBJ1-1, with 8 bases fitting TRBD1. This CDR3 is 16 amino acids long. Germline-derived CDR1 and CDR2 are SGHRS and YFSETQ. V gave up 4 bases and J gave up 4 bases; unmatched junction bases: 12. CDR3 DNA (partial): TGCGCCAGCAGCAGGGGACAGGAGACCCTTGGCACTGAA. Translation gives CASSRGQETLGTE. In full, the CDR3 reads CASSRGQETLGTEAFF.

This clone was detected many times. The read falls 3 residues short of the CDR3 end, and the missing part is taken from the germline J gene. This chain links TRBV20-1 with TRBJ2-7; 10 bases line up with TRBD2. The CDR3 is 14 residues long. Germline assignment: CDR1 DFQATT and CDR2 SNEGSKA (reference sequence). V trimming: 4 bases; J trimming: 3 bases; junction bases outside the gene matches: 6. The sequenced CDR3 bases are TGCAGTGCTATATCTAGCGGGAGATTCTACGAG. As protein: CSAISSGRFYE. The CDR3 as a whole reads CSAISSGRFYEQYF.

This clone was counted at least ten times. The read gets to within 3 residues of the CDR3 end, and the germline J gene fills in the rest. The chain combines TRBV7-9 with TRBJ2-3; TRBD2 matches at 7 bases. The V gene end was trimmed by 5 bases and the J gene end by 2 bases; junction bases not matched to a gene: 7. This CDR3 comprises 15 residues. The germline gives CDR1 SEHNR, CDR2 FQNEAQ (reference sequence). Here the CDR3 reads CASSPGTTITDTQYF. The sequenced CDR3 bases are TGTGCCAGCAGCCCAGGGACTACCATCACAGATACG.

There are many counts of this clone. The read falls 3 residues short of the CDR3 end, and the missing part is taken from the germline J gene. V usage is TRBV6-1 and J usage is TRBJ1-1; 7 bases match TRBD1. Germline V gene lookup returns CDR1 MNHNS and CDR2 SASEGT. CDR3 size: 14 residues. Trimming at V came to 4 bases and at J to 2 bases, leaving 4 bases not matched to a gene. The CDR3 protein is CASSVGGVNTEAFF. Partial CDR3 DNA: TGTGCCAGCAGTGTAGGGGGCGTAAACACTGAA.

This clone was counted ten times or more. The read falls 3 residues short of the CDR3 end, and the missing part is taken from the germline J gene. The gene calls are TRBV20-1 and TRBJ2-2, with 7 positions matching TRBD2. Germline V gives CDR1 DFQATT, CDR2 SNEGSKA (reference sequence). J was trimmed by 6 bases and V by 3 bases; bases with no gene match: 7. There are 14 residues in the CDR3. CDR3 sequence: CSASLREGSGELFF. The CDR3 DNA, read in part, is TGCAGTGCTAGCCTCAGGGAGGGCTCCGGGGAG.

This clone was seen at least ten times. The read comes to an end 3 residues before the CDR3 does, leaving the germline J gene to fill in the end. The chain links TRBV20-1 to TRBJ1-4; D unresolved. V was shortened by 6 bases and J by 4 bases, with 21 bases between the two germline ends. There are 16 residues in the CDR3. The germline V gene encodes CDR1 DFQATT and CDR2 SNEGSKA (reference sequence). Partial CDR3 DNA: TGCAGTGCGAGCCTTGACTCCTTTGGGTTTAATGAAAAA. This sequence encodes CSASLDSFGFNEK. The whole CDR3 region reads CSASLDSFGFNEKLFF.